These T cell receptor beta chains were read from a single sample in a study of human CD8 memory T cell subsets. Reprocessing the 5' RACE reads, TCRdb reports a single entry for every CDR3 protein and omits DNA. The table counts more than 10,000 distinct CDR3 sequences; 20% to 25% lies in the top ten. Sample: CD8+ T cells from PBMCs. The receptors were gathered from a human donor in good health. Both conserved end residues are part of each CDR3. The size field is filled for only some rows; it gives once, few, many or a size class.

J,size,V,CDR3
TRBJ1-3,-,TRBV9,CASSDRQGGPNTIYF
TRBJ1-5,-,TRBV12-3/TRBV12-4,CASSSGPLGSNQPQHF
TRBJ2-7,-,TRBV4-3,CASSQGRGTGYEQYF
TRBJ1-2,-,TRBV19,CATPIGAQGDGYTF
TRBJ1-5,-,TRBV4-2,CASSQESQNFNQPQHF
TRBJ1-4,-,TRBV11-2,CASSLGTFGTNEKLFF
TRBJ2-2,medium-sized,TRBV9,CASSVSGAANTGELFF
TRBJ2-1,-,TRBV5-5,CASSLYSTESFF
TRBJ2-1,medium-sized,TRBV19,CASTLGAGGSRKQFF
TRBJ2-1,-,TRBV29-1,CSVSSGTTYNEQFF
TRBJ2-1,-,TRBV28,CASRLSYNEQFF
TRBJ2-7,-,TRBV5-1,CASSGMNIYEQYF
TRBJ2-3,-,TRBV2,CASSSGQTTDTQYF
TRBJ2-1,-,TRBV28,CASRRTSGRMDEQFF
TRBJ1-2,-,TRBV27,CASSSQSLYGYTF
TRBJ2-1,medium-sized,TRBV5-6,CASSPTSGGYNEQFF
TRBJ1-4,-,TRBV25-1,CASSGQQVEVYEKLFF
TRBJ2-7,-,TRBV9,CASSILPRGLNIYEQYF
TRBJ1-6,-,TRBV3-1,CASSQGGTSYNSPLHF
TRBJ2-7,-,TRBV18,CASSPDRDRYEQYF
TRBJ1-2,medium-sized,TRBV29-1,CSVPRGGYGYTF
TRBJ1-2,-,TRBV7-2,CASSLGVLVQGGGYTF
TRBJ2-5,-,TRBV7-9,CASSLLSPEETQYF
TRBJ2-7,-,TRBV27,CASSSLDGKYEQYF
TRBJ2-3,-,TRBV6-5,CASSPLGQDTQYF
TRBJ2-3,-,TRBV20-1,CSASSLLAGSSTDTQYF
TRBJ2-3,-,TRBV7-2,CASRLTSGSADTQYF
TRBJ1-1,-,TRBV3-1,CASSHIGGTEAFF
TRBJ2-7,-,TRBV5-1,CASRPLEVTGHYEQYF
TRBJ2-7,-,TRBV28,CASTMDRGPYEQYF
TRBJ2-2,-,TRBV29-1,CSVEDRRQGTGELFF
TRBJ1-6,-,TRBV28,CASSFTGGYDNSPLHF
TRBJ2-2,-,TRBV6-2/TRBV6-3,CASSYVLIRNDPLNTGELFF
TRBJ2-4,-,TRBV7-9,CASSLASGVAKNIQYF
TRBJ2-3,-,TRBV24-1,CATSDPPGPTQYF
TRBJ2-3,-,TRBV11-1,CASSPEITDTQYF
TRBJ1-1,medium-sized,TRBV10-3,CAISGPPTGQGTEAFF
TRBJ1-5,-,TRBV19,CASSPVGSGSGNQPQHF
TRBJ2-3,medium-sized,TRBV28,CASSLGHPAQYF
TRBJ1-2,medium-sized,TRBV5-5,CASSYRQGEDGYTF
TRBJ2-1,medium-sized,TRBV4-1,CASSQDLAETYNEQFF
TRBJ2-5,-,TRBV5-1,CASSLGDRDYQETQYF
TRBJ2-1,-,TRBV24-1,CATGPGTSYINEQFF
TRBJ1-5,-,TRBV2,CASSAREGRDSNQPQHF
TRBJ1-1,-,TRBV18,CASSPRVRGNLDTEAFF
TRBJ2-1,-,TRBV2,CASSPLSGTKSYNEQFF
TRBJ1-2,-,TRBV9,CASSAPGLSYGYTF
TRBJ2-7,medium-sized,TRBV7-9,CASSQTSEGGEQYF
TRBJ2-3,-,TRBV10-2,CASGAGWTDTQYF
TRBJ2-3,-,TRBV27,CASSTLDGGTGFPVTDTQYF
TRBJ1-2,-,TRBV7-2,CASSRDRDGYTF
TRBJ1-2,-,TRBV29-1,CSVEGGIYGYTF
TRBJ2-1,-,TRBV10-3,CAISELSGRPHGRTFDEQFF
TRBJ2-7,-,TRBV29-1,CSVAGISGRGYEQYF
TRBJ2-5,-,TRBV4-1,CASSQVGQTHNRETQYF
TRBJ1-1,-,TRBV20-1,CSAISAGTGNTEAFF
TRBJ2-5,-,TRBV7-9,CASSLVTEETQYF
TRBJ1-1,medium-sized,TRBV20-1,CSARGPGQEVNTEAFF
TRBJ2-1,-,TRBV11-3,CASSLQTTKGNEQFF
TRBJ2-7,medium-sized,TRBV6-1,CASSVDLAALYEQYF